This TCR beta chain was captured in a study of blood T cell repertoires in COVID-19 (dated by TCRdb to the early 2020s). In the study overall: Samples from collaborators originated in the United States, Italy and Spain and spanned both the acute and convalescent phases of COVID-19. The prospective study material was composed of cDNA or gDNA derived from T cells, B-cell-depleted T cells, or PBMCs. A freely available public database, intended as a resource for researchers studying the immune response to SARS-CoV-2, is where the repertoires were released. Samples came from the ongoing ImmuneRACE study (first 160 participants) plus 1,254 subjects from 6 global collaborators. Deeply sampled blood TCRbeta repertoires from subjects exposed to, actively infected with, or recovered from COVID-19 were included in the dataset. Where available, HLA class I and class II types were taken from metadata supplied by the sample provider and were not determined by assay-based typing. Nearly every sample came with metadata listing a de-identified subject ID, COVID-19 status, age in years and sex. The paper's findings and limits, for the study overall: The quantity of clinical and demographic metadata differed by source and by participant and was supplied without curation.

In Seattle, one collaborating source enrolled patients while the infection was active and tracked those patients longitudinally over the course of disease. Each collaborating institution followed its own protocols to collect whole blood in K2EDTA tubes. For TCRbeta analysis, collaborators shipped samples in one of three forms: frozen whole blood, isolated PBMCs, or DNA extracted from either of those sample types. Remarks on this clone: Its antigen is currently not known. Base qualities are missing; no much larger clone stands one base away.

TCRbeta CDR3 regions were amplified from genomic DNA by means of the immunoSEQ Assay, a bias-controlled multiplex PCR. Processing in the source paper ran as follows. Within the assay, amplification of reference gene primers was used to estimate how many nucleated cells each sample contained. Sequence reads were collapsed and filtered to measure the absolute abundance of every unique TCRbeta CDR3 rearrangement. For each sample, productive Simpson clonality was calculated as the square root of Simpson's diversity index over productive rearrangements. TCRdb holds this immuneACCESS table with in-frame rearrangements only. Some clones are missing; in checked studies, unresolved V genes explain under half, and the rest has no known cause. The V and J calls and clone size are taken from that table; D and trimming were inferred from the DNA. Across this sample there are about 200,000 clones, with around four fifths seen only once. The ten top clones hold roughly 0.91% of the sample.

V is pruned by 0 bases and J by 9 bases, leaving 2 bases of the junction without a gene match. Spanning cysteine to phenylalanine, the CDR3 consists of 14 amino acids. Only the CDR3 portion is preserved as DNA: 42 bases, with reading frame beginning at the first base. According to the germline V gene, CDR1 reads SGHRS and CDR2 reads YFSETQ. The receptor chain draws on TRBV5-1 and TRBJ2-1; 11 junctional bases match TRBD2. This TCR derives from a man between 60 and 75 years old with COVID-19, enrolled during active disease. The sequenced sample consisted of peripheral blood. This receptor has the CDR3 CASSLGTSGLEQFF. DNA sequence: TGCGCCAGCAGCTTGGGGACTAGCGGGCTTGAGCAGTTCTTC.